This T cell receptor beta chain is from a study of shared clonotypes between healthy human individuals (dated by TCRdb to between 2020 and 2021). Concerning the study at large: A couple of women and three men aged 18 to 49 years were included in the cohort. Per donor, three plates each were used for CD4 naive and CD4 memory, two for CD8 naive, and one for CD8 memory. Blood TCR repertoires of five healthy adults were deeply sequenced to estimate repertoire size and the extent of clonotype sharing between individuals. To increase sequencing depth and limit assay-specific biases, TCR repertoire library preparation and sequencing were carried out by different laboratories using diverse techniques. Between about 0.85 and 9.5 billion PBMCs per donor were obtained by leukapheresis.

Comment on this clone: Its antigen is currently not known. One base away there is no much larger clone; base qualities are not given.

The paper's findings and limits, for the study overall: Higher generation probabilities were observed for clonotypes shared by all four sorted-subset donors than for non-shared clonotypes. Based on pairwise subsampling, the degree of clonotype sharing among donors was expected to be affected by sequencing depth. Larger estimated clonotype richness was generally found for naive subsets than for memory subsets. When a few donors were compared, the shared fraction of clonotypes was 5% to 6.5% for naive CD4, 3.5% to 4% for naive CD8, roughly 2.5% for memory CD4, and around 0.4% for memory CD8. Incomplete sequencing was indicated by rarefaction of sorted-subset datasets, despite the large sequencing depth. The small number of donors limited the genetic and exposure-history diversity represented. Sampling was limited to blood, and TCR repertoires in tissue likely differ from TCR repertoires in blood.

The donors were healthy, HIV-negative adults who had no recently reported acute infections or vaccinations. Only Caucasian adults living in Nashville, Tennessee, USA were represented among the donors. CD4+ T cells were enriched through magnetic negative selection, after which naive cells were positively selected on CD45RA and the remaining negative fraction served as the memory subset. Blood was obtained by leukapheresis, after which PBMCs were separated by Ficoll-Histopaque density gradient centrifugation and cryopreserved in liquid nitrogen vapor phase. Analytical flow cytometry was used to check the purity and quantity of each magnetically sorted T cell population. Genomic DNA was isolated from every sorted fraction and measured by UV absorbance on a Nanodrop 2000c. In the germline V gene (reference sequence), CDR1 corresponds to SGHNT and CDR2 to YYREEE. The CDR3 has 15 amino acids, counting the end cysteine and phenylalanine. The retained sequence is limited to the CDR3, 45 bases, with the frame set at the first base. Relative to germline, V is missing 4 bases and J is missing 4 bases, with 10 bases of the junction outside any gene match.

TCR CDR3 regions were amplified from genomic DNA by multiplex PCR using the deep immunoSEQ assay. Extracted genomic DNA from each cell subset was distributed evenly across all wells of several immunoSEQ 96-well plates, and each plate was treated as a replicate. For sorted subsets, each replicate PCR was loaded with 200 ng genomic DNA, equivalent to some 27,000 T cell genomes. The purified libraries were quantified using a Qubit 3.0 fluorometer, sized with a Bioanalyzer 2100, and then quantified again using the KAPA Library Quantification kit. Every immunoSEQ 96-well plate was sequenced on a dedicated single-read 150-cycle Illumina NextSeq 550 flow cell. Per the source publication's procedure: Because the immunoSEQ output held only junctional sequences and lacked quality scores, the filtering could not match the filtering applied to full-length reads. Sequences were annotated with PyIR, a Python wrapper for IgBLAST v1.9, and V/J genes and CDR3 were assigned using IMGT germline references. Reads were removed for weak V/J assignments (E-value above 1e-6), missing CDR3, stop codons, out-of-frame junctions, or ambiguous translated residues. V3J clonotypes were defined as sequences sharing the same inferred V gene, J gene, and CDR3 amino acid sequence. The percentage overlap between two repertoires was calculated by dividing the number of shared unique clonotypes by the size of the smaller repertoire. RTK rarefaction, the Chao1 estimator, and Recon v2.1 estimates of unobserved clonotypes were used to assess repertoire richness. Generation probabilities were computed with OLGA for all TCRbeta clonotypes obtained by the gDNA method from several donors. Here the immuneACCESS table is served through TCRdb, limited to in-frame sequences with V and J called. Missing clones are a known gap in these copies; in checked studies unresolved V genes cover under half, and the rest lacks a known reason. V and J calls and clone size are as listed in that table; D and trimming were resolved from the DNA. The sample contains over 2 million clones, over 85% of them found a single time. The leading ten clones occupy around 0.13% of the sample.

This receptor chain uses TRBV5-4 and TRBJ2-5, with 7 bases matching TRBD1. The origin of this receptor is a man aged 18 to 30 in good health. Material: naive CD4+ T cells sorted from blood. Read against the paper, the sample's cell subset or site label means: CD45RA+ positively selected. The DNA is TGTGCCAGCAGCATGCTACAGGGGAGAGGAGAGACCCAGTACTTC. Translated, this is CASSMLQGRGETQYF.